This T cell receptor beta chain was obtained from a study of beta chain features in type 1 diabetes. The germline gives CDR1 SNHLY, CDR2 FYNNEI. Trimming pared 3 bases from V and 7 bases from J, leaving 18 bases between. The CDR3 consists of 16 residues. Every bit of the isolated RNA underwent reverse transcription, so sequencing read expressed TCRB transcripts. Here immunoSEQ multiplex PCR was the method, and the copy in TCRdb shows in-frame clones only, minus some. The sample yields hundreds of thousands of clones, over 9.5% seen once. Source material: naive CD4+ T cells from blood. This sequence joins TRBV2 and TRBJ1-4; tentatively, D is TRBD1 (6 bases). The source is a woman between 18 and 30 years old in good health. CDR3 region: CASSDRQRGGSEKLFF. Written as DNA, the CDR3 is TGTGCCAGCAGTGACCGGCAACGAGGGGGAAGTGAAAAACTGTTTTTT.